Shown below are 22 T cell receptor beta chains from a single sample sequenced in a study of T-cell memory formation after mild COVID-19 (dated by TCRdb to the early 2020s). Libraries were built with 5' RACE. The sample was run on an Illumina NovaSeq 6000. TCRdb reworked the public reads: Q25 trimming with fastp, MiXCR clone assembly, productive beta chains retained. Each entry is one CDR3 protein sequence, shown with its most common DNA and genes. The sample has under 250,000 distinct CDR3 sequences on record, 15% to 19% of them singletons. The top ten clonotypes cover approximately 2.1% of the sample. What was sequenced was PBMCs or a T cell subset sorted from them (not recorded which). The receptors come from an adult woman who had mild COVID-19 (a few samples of this study predate the infection). The sample titles of this study are shuffled in the database, so cell type and time point are left out; the donor was told from shared clones.

The rearrangement uses TRBV30 and TRBJ1-6; 9 nucleotides agree with TRBD1. CDR3 size: 13 residues. V gave up 4 bases and J gave up 14 bases; unmatched junction bases: 9. The germline V gene has CDR1 GTSNPN and CDR2 SVGIG (reference sequence). The CDR3 region has the DNA TGTGCCTGGACGGGACAGGGTCGAGACACCCTCCACTTT. It translates to CAWTGQGRDTLHF.

This clonotype occurred many times. The chain carries TRBV6-5 and TRBJ1-5; D gene unclear. CDR3 length equals 17 residues. Germline CDR1 is MNHEY and CDR2 is SVGAGI. Trimming removed 5 bases at V and 0 bases at J, with 17 bases between. CDR3 loop: CASSPRIGGYSNQPQHF. CDR3 DNA sequence: TGTGCCAGCAGTCCGCGGATCGGTGGTTATAGCAATCAGCCCCAGCATTTT.

In this sample, this clonotype turned up a few times. This chain joins TRBV20-1 and TRBJ2-1; maybe TRBD1 (6 bases). This CDR3 has 16 residues. V was clipped by 5 bases and J by 0 bases, with 17 bases between them. Germline V gives CDR1 DFQATT, CDR2 SNEGSKA (reference sequence). The DNA for the CDR3 is TGCAGTGCTCCCCCGCGAGGGGGTAGCTCCTACAATGAGCAGTTCTTC. This codes for CSAPPRGGSSYNEQFF.

This clonotype was seen more than once but under ten times. The V gene is TRBV4-2, the J gene TRBJ2-3; 8 nucleotides align to TRBD2. J lost 2 bases, V lost 2 bases, and 3 bases had no gene match. Germline V gene data show CDR1 as LGHNA and CDR2 as YNFKEQ. The CDR3 contains 15 residues. CDR3 nucleotide sequence: TGTGCCAGCAGCCAATTAGCGGGGAACACAGATACGCAGTATTTT. Translating it yields CASSQLAGNTDTQYF.

The chain couples TRBV6-5 to TRBJ2-1; the match to TRBD2 covers 8 bases. With V trimmed by 8 bases and J by 4 bases, 10 bases remained unmatched. CDR1 is MNHEY, CDR2 SVGAGI, per germline. CDR3 length equals 15 residues. CDR3 coding DNA: TGTGCCAGCTTGGCCAGCGGGAGTGTATACAATGAGCAGTTCTTC. Its translation: CASLASGSVYNEQFF.

Many counts were recorded for this clonotype. The chain employs TRBV24-1 and TRBJ1-1; the match to TRBD1 covers 8 bases. J gave up 1 base and V 5 bases, and 8 bases lay outside the gene matches. The V gene's germline CDR1 is KGHDR and CDR2 SFDVKD. The CDR3 covers 16 residues. CDR3 bases: TGTGCCACCAGTGTCGGACAGGGCGCGGGGAACACTGAAGCTTTCTTT. Encoded protein: CATSVGQGAGNTEAFF.

This clonotype has a handful of counts. This rearrangement joins TRBV7-8 to TRBJ2-3; D is undetermined. The V gene's germline CDR1 is SGHVS and CDR2 FQNEAQ. V lost 6 bases to trimming and J lost 2 bases, with 6 bases between them. The CDR3 runs 12 residues. The CDR3 loop reads CASSWNTDTQYF. For the CDR3, the DNA is TGTGCCAGCAGTTGGAACACAGATACGCAGTATTTT.

The sample holds a few counts of this clonotype. The rearrangement links TRBV11-2 to TRBJ2-7; no firm D call. Per the germline V gene, CDR1 is SGHAT and CDR2 is FQNNGV. The CDR3 spans 15 residues. Trimming removed 1 base from V and 0 bases from J, with 10 bases in between. The CDR3 protein is CASSLVVASSYEQYF. In nucleotides, the CDR3 is TGTGCCAGCAGCTTAGTGGTTGCTAGCTCCTACGAGCAGTACTTC.

This clonotype was found a few times. CDR3 DNA: TGTGCCAGCAGTGAAGTATCAGCCGCCCATAAAGAGACCCAGTACTTC. It is translated as CASSEVSAAHKETQYF. The chain employs TRBV25-1 and TRBJ2-5, with D unresolved. The CDR3 extends over 16 amino acids. Germline V gene sequence: CDR1 MGHDK, CDR2 SYGVNS. V lost 2 bases and J lost 3, with 16 bases in between.

This sequence joins TRBV30 and TRBJ1-3, with TRBD1 identical over 8 bases. This CDR3 is 14 amino acids long. V gave up 5 bases and J gave up 0 bases; unmatched junction bases: 3. CDR1 GTSNPN and CDR2 SVGIG come from the germline V gene (reference sequence). The CDR3 DNA follows: TGTGCCTGGGGACAGGGTAACTCTGGAAACACCATATATTTT. This codes for CAWGQGNSGNTIYF.

This clonotype was recorded a few times. The chain recombines TRBV7-2 with TRBJ2-3; possible D gene TRBD1, 6 bases. CDR3 length equals 14 residues. The V and J ends lost 1 base and 9 bases respectively, with 14 bases between them. The germline V gene encodes CDR1 SGHTA and CDR2 FQGNSA. Here the CDR3 reads CASSLEGSQGTQYF. Written as DNA, the CDR3 is TGTGCCAGCAGCTTAGAAGGGAGTCAGGGGACGCAGTATTTT.

This clonotype has only a few counts. The genes are TRBV24-1 and TRBJ2-5; tentatively, D is TRBD2 (5 bases). V lost 3 bases and J 2 bases, leaving 15 bases between the germline ends. This CDR3 is 16 amino acids long. CDR1 KGHDR and CDR2 SFDVKD come from the germline V gene. The CDR3 bases are TGTGCCACCAGTGATGCAGACCCTAGCTATCAAGAGACCCAGTACTTC. Translated: CATSDADPSYQETQYF.

The V call is TRBV5-1, the J call TRBJ2-5, with 10 bases fitting TRBD2. CDR1 SGHRS and CDR2 YFSETQ come from the germline V gene. V was pared by 4 bases and J by 2 bases, with 5 bases of the junction left unmatched. This CDR3 has 15 amino acids. As DNA, the CDR3 is TGCGCCAGCAGCCCATCTAGCGGGGGACAAGAGACCCAGTACTTC. Amino acids: CASSPSSGGQETQYF.

There are many counts of this clonotype. The chain uses TRBV7-2 and TRBJ1-2; 9 bases map to TRBD1. Germline assignment: CDR1 SGHTA and CDR2 FQGNSA. V lost 2 bases, J lost 7 bases, and 8 bases stayed unmatched. The CDR3 has 15 residues. The CDR3 is CASSLKGGQGLGYTF. The CDR3 bases are TGTGCCAGCAGCTTAAAGGGGGGACAGGGCCTTGGCTACACCTTC.

This clonotype was seen only a few times. The rearrangement uses TRBV7-2 and TRBJ2-5; the D gene could be TRBD1 or TRBD2 (5 bases each). Germline assignment: CDR1 SGHTA and CDR2 FQGNSA. The CDR3 has 16 amino acids. With 2 bases removed from V and 5 bases from J, the gap between germline ends came to 18 bases. The CDR3, as DNA: TGTGCCAGCAGCTTACGGTTGCGAGGGGCCAGGGAGACCCAGTACTTC. Its translation is CASSLRLRGARETQYF.

The sample holds many counts of this clonotype. The genes are TRBV7-9 and TRBJ1-2; D is uncertain. This CDR3 contains 11 residues. Trimming took 1 base from V and 8 from J, leaving 5 bases between them. CDR1 and CDR2 (germline): SEHNR, FQNEAQ (reference sequence). The CDR3 loop reads CASSLGNGYTF. The CDR3, as DNA: TGTGCCAGCAGCTTAGGGAACGGCTACACCTTC.

This clonotype turned up a few times. The chain uses TRBV12-3 or TRBV12-4 and TRBJ1-1, with D hard to call. V was clipped by 3 bases and J by 4 bases, with 9 bases between them. This CDR3 contains 13 residues. The CDR3 DNA is TGTGCCAGCAGTTTCGGCTCAGCCACTGAAGCTTTCTTT. This sequence encodes CASSFGSATEAFF.

The chain uses TRBV6-5 and TRBJ1-1; D perhaps matches TRBD1 (6 bases). The CDR3 runs 13 residues. CDR1 is MNHEY and CDR2 is SVGAGI in the germline V gene. V lost 0 bases and J 11 bases, leaving 13 bases between the germline ends. CDR3 region: CASSYSGGLGAFF. CDR3 nucleotide sequence: TGTGCCAGCAGTTACTCAGGGGGATTGGGGGCTTTCTTT.

This clonotype was seen many times. The chain combines TRBV9 with TRBJ2-6; D gene unclear. CDR3 length: 14 residues. The V gene's germline CDR1 is SGDLS and CDR2 YYNGEE. V was cut by 5 bases and J by 4 bases, with 10 bases left in between. The CDR3: CASSRVSGANVLTF. CDR3 coding DNA: TGTGCCAGCAGTCGCGTGTCCGGGGCCAACGTCCTGACTTTC. The whole variable domain, filled in from reference TRBV9 and TRBJ2-6, reads DSGVTQTPKHLITATGQRVTLRCSPRSGDLSVYWYQQSLDQGLQFLIQYYNGEERAKGNILERFSAQQFPDLHSELNLSSLELGDSALYFCASSRVSGANVLTFGAGSRLTVL.

The chain joins TRBV7-6 to TRBJ2-1; D not certain. Trimming cost V 2 bases and J 2 bases, with 4 bases left between them. The CDR3 consists of 13 residues. CDR1 is SGHVS and CDR2 is FNYEAQ in the germline V gene. For the CDR3, the DNA is TGTGCCAGCAGCTTAAAACCCTACAATGAGCAGTTCTTC. Translating gives CASSLKPYNEQFF.

With respect to this clonotype: Just one base apart from a much larger clone, this may be a read error. V and J are TRBV5-1 and TRBJ2-1, with D possibly being TRBD2 (5 bases). Germline-derived CDR1 and CDR2 are SGHRS and YFSETQ. V was pared by 0 bases and J by 3 bases, with 16 bases between. This CDR3 contains 17 residues. The CDR3 DNA reads TGCGCCAGCAGCTTGGAAGGGTCGGGGAGCTACTACAATGAGCAGTTCTTC. This codes for CASSLEGSGSYYNEQFF.

The chain carries TRBV7-2 and TRBJ2-2; D call uncertain. The CDR3 extends over 13 amino acids. Trimming removed 0 bases at V and 7 bases at J, with 6 bases between. The V gene's germline CDR1 is SGHTA and CDR2 FQGNSA. The CDR3 here is CASSLALRGELFF. The CDR3 bases are TGTGCCAGCAGCTTAGCGCTACGCGGGGAGCTGTTTTTT.